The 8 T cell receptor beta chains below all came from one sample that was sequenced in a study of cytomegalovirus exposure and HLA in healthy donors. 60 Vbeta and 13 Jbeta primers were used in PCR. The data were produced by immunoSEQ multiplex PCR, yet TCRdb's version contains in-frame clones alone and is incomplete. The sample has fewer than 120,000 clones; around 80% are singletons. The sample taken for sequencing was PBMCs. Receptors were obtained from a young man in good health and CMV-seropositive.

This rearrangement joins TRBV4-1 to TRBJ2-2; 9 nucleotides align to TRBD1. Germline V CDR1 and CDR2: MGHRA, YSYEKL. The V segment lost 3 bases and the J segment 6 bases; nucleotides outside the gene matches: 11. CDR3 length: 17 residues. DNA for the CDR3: TGCGCCAGCAGCCATCATTCCGCCGGGACAGGGTCCGGGGAGCTGTTTTTT. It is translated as CASSHHSAGTGSGELFF.

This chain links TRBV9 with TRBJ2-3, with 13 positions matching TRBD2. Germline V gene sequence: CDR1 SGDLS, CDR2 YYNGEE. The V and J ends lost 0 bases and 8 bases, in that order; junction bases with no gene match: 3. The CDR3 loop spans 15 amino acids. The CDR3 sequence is CASSVGLAGGGTQYF. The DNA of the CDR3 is TGTGCCAGCAGCGTAGGACTAGCGGGGGGCGGTACGCAGTATTTT. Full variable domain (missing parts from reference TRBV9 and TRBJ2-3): DSGVTQTPKHLITATGQRVTLRCSPRSGDLSVYWYQQSLDQGLQFLIQYYNGEERAKGNILERFSAQQFPDLHSELNLSSLELGDSALYFCASSVGLAGGGTQYFGPGTRLTVL.

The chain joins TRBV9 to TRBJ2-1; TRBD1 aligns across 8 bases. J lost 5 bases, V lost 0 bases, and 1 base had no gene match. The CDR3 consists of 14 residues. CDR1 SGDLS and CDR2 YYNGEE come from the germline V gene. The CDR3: CASSVGTGHNEQFF. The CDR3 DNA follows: TGTGCCAGCAGCGTAGGGACAGGGCACAATGAGCAGTTCTTC.

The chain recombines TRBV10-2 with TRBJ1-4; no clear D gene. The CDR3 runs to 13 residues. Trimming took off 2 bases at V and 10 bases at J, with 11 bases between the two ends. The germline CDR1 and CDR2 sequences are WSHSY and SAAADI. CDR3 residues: CASSERQEGKLFF. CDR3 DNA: TGCGCCAGCAGTGAGCGCCAGGAGGGAAAACTGTTTTTT.

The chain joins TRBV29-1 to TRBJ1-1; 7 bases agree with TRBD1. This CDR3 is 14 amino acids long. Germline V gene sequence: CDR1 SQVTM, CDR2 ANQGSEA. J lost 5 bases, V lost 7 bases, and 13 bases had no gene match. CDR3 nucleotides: TGCAGCGCCGTTGAGGGGGCGAGCGTAACTGAAGCTTTCTTT. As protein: CSAVEGASVTEAFF. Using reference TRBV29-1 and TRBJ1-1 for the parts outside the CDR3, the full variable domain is SAVISQKPSRDICQRGTSLTIQCQVDSQVTMMFWYRQQPGQSLTLIATANQGSEATYESGFVIDKFPISRPNLTFSTLTVSNMSPEDSSIYLCSAVEGASVTEAFFGQGTRLTVV.

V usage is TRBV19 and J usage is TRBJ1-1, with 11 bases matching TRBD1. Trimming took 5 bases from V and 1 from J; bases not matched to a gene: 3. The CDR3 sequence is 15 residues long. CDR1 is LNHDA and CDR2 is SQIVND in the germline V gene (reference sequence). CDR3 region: CASSADRGPNTEAFF. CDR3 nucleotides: TGTGCCAGTAGTGCGGACAGGGGGCCGAACACTGAAGCTTTCTTT.

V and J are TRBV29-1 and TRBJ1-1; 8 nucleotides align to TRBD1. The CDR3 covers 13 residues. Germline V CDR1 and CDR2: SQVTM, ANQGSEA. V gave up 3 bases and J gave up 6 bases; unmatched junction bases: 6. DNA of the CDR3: TGCAGCGTTGAGGCAGGGGGCTCCCCTGAAGCTTTCTTT. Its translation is CSVEAGGSPEAFF.

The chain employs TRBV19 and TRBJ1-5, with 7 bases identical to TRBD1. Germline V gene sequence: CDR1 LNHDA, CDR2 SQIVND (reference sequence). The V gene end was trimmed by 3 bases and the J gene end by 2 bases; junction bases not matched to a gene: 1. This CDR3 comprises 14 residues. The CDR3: CASSMQGGNQPQHF. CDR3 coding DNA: TGTGCCAGTAGTATGCAGGGGGGCAATCAGCCCCAGCATTTT.